This T cell receptor (beta chain) comes out of a study of cytomegalovirus exposure and HLA in healthy donors. Study-wide context: Per a later analysis, the roughly 640 first-cohort and 110 or so validation repertoires shared one platform.

For this clone: What it binds is unknown.

Sequenced by immunoSEQ multiplex PCR; TCRdb stores in-frame clones only, minus some. Counted here are around 56,000 clones, about 88% occurring once; the ten biggest clones make up roughly 15%. Study-level findings and limits: In vitro checks showed that a few CMV-associated chains really do target CMV antigens. The authors listed about 170 TCR beta chains as cytomegalovirus-associated. Some public TCRs appeared in many individuals, while most sequences were rare.

J gave up 7 bases and V 5 bases, and 8 bases lay outside the gene matches. Germline loops: CDR1 MDHEN, CDR2 SYDVKM. CDR3 length: 14 amino acids. This receptor was taken from a woman younger than 35 in good health and CMV-seronegative. The sequencing input was PBMCs. This sequence joins TRBV28 and TRBJ2-1, with 7 bases that match TRBD2. CDR3: CASSGGPGRNEQFF. The DNA for the CDR3 is TGTGCCAGCAGTGGGGGACCCGGGAGGAATGAGCAGTTCTTC.